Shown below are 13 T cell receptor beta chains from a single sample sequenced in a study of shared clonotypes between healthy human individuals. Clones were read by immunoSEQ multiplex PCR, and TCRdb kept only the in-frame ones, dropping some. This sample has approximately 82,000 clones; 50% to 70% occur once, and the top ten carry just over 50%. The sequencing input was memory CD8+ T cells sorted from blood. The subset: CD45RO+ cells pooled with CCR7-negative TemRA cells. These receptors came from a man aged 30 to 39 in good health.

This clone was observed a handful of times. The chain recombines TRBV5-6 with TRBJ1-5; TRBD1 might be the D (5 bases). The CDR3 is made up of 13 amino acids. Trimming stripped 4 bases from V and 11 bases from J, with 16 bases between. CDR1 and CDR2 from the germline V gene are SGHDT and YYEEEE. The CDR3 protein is CASSPFLGDSQHF. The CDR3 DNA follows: TGTGCCAGCAGCCCCTTTTTGGGGGATTCCCAGCATTTT.

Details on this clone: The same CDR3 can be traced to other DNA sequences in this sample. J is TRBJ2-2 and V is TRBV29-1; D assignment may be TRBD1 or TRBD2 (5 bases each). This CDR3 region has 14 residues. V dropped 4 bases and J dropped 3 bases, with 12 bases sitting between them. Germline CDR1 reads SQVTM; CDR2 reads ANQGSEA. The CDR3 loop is CSVGRDPYTGELFF. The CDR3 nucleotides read TGCAGCGTTGGAAGGGACCCTTACACCGGGGAGCTGTTTTTT.

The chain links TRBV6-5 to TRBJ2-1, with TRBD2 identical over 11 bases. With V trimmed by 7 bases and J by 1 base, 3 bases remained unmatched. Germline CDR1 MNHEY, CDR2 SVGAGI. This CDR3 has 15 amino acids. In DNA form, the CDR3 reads TGTGCCAGCACTATAGCGGGAGGGTCCTACAATGAGCAGTTCTTC. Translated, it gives CASTIAGGSYNEQFF.

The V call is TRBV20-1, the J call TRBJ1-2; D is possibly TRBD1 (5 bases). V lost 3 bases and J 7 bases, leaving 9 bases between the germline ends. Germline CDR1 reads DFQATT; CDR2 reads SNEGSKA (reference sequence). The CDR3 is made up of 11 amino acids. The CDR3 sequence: CSASLRGGYTF. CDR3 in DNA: TGCAGTGCTAGTCTAAGGGGTGGCTACACCTTC.

CDR3: CASSTGTETGELFF. CDR3 bases: TGTGCCAGCAGCACCGGGACAGAGACCGGGGAGCTGTTTTTT. This chain uses TRBV6-4 with TRBJ2-2; 7 nucleotides match TRBD1. The V gene's germline CDR1 is MRHNA and CDR2 SNTAGT. The CDR3 is made up of 14 amino acids. J was trimmed by 5 bases and V by 6 bases; bases with no gene match: 6.

In DNA, the CDR3 is TGTGCCAGCAGTTCCACCGGACAGGCTGGAAACACCATATATTTT. This codes for CASSSTGQAGNTIYF. The rearrangement links TRBV6-5 to TRBJ1-3; 7 nucleotides line up with TRBD1. Germline CDR1 is MNHEY and CDR2 is SVGAGI. CDR3 size: 15 residues. Trimming took 4 bases from V and 2 from J; bases not matched to a gene: 5.

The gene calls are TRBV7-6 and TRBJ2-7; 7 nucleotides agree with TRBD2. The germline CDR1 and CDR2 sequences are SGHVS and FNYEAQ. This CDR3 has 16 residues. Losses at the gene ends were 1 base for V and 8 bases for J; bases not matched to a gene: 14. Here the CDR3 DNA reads TGTGCCAGCAGCTTAGGAGAGGCGGGAGAAGAATTTCAGCAGTACTTC. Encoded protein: CASSLGEAGEEFQQYF.

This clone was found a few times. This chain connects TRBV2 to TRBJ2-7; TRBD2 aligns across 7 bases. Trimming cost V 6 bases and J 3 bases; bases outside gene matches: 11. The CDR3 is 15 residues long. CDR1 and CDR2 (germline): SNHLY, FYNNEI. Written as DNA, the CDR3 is TGTGCCAGCAGAGACGCCGGGGGGAGGGACTACGAGCAGTACTTC. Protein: CASRDAGGRDYEQYF.

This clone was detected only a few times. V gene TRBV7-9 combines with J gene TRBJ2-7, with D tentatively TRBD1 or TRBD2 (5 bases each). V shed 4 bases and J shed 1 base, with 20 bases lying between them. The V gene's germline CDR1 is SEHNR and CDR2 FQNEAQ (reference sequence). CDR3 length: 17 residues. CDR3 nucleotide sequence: TGTGCCAGCAGCTCCGCCGAGAAGGGACGGGCATCCTACGAGCAGTACTTC. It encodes CASSSAEKGRASYEQYF.

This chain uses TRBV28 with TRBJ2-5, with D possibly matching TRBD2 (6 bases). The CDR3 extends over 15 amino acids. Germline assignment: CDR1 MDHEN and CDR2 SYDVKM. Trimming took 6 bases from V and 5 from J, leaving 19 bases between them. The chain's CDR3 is CASRGGAGMTETQYF. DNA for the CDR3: TGTGCCAGCAGAGGTGGGGCGGGAATGACGGAGACCCAGTACTTC.

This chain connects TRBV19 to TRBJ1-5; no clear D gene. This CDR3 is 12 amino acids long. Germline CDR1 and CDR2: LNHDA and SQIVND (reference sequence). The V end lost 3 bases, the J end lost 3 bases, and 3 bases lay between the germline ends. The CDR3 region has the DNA TGTGCCAGTAGTATGGACAATCAGCCCCAGCATTTT. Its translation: CASSMDNQPQHF.

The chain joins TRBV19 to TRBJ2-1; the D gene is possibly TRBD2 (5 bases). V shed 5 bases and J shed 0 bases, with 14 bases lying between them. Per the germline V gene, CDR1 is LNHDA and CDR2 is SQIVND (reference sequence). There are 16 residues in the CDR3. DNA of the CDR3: TGTGCCAGTAGTTTCTTCGGGGAGAGCTCCTACAATGAGCAGTTCTTC. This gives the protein CASSFFGESSYNEQFF.

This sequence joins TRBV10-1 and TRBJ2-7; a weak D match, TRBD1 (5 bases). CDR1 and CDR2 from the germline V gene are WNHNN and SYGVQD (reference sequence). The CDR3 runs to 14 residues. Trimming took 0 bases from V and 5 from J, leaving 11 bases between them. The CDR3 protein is CASSESSEGDEQYF. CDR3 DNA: TGCGCCAGCAGTGAGTCCTCCGAAGGGGACGAGCAGTACTTC.